Listed below are T cell receptor beta chains from one sample, sequenced in a study of shared clonotypes between healthy human individuals. Libraries were prepared by immunoSEQ multiplex PCR; TCRdb keeps only in-frame clonotypes and omits some of them. The data contain approximately 180,000 clones, 85% to 95% of them singletons. The sequencing input was naive CD4+ T cells sorted from blood. These receptors originate from a woman under 40 in good health. Each CDR3 is given with its conserved first and last residue. The D gene is left open where the match is weak. Size is stated for part of the rows, as once, few or many counts, or as a class when the clone is expanded.

size	V	D	J	CDR3	DNA
once	TRBV19	TRBD1	TRBJ1-5	CASGPGDRGSNQPQHF	TGTGCCAGTGGACCTGGGGACAGGGGGAGCAATCAGCCCCAGCATTTT
.	TRBV29-1	TRBD2	TRBJ2-7	CSVRRSGTSYEQYF	TGCAGCGTGCGTAGAAGCGGGACCTCCTACGAGCAGTACTTC
.	TRBV5-1	.	TRBJ1-4	CASSLDTVGEKLFF	TGCGCCAGCAGCTTGGATACAGTGGGTGAAAAACTGTTTTTT
once	TRBV27	.	TRBJ2-5	CASRRDRIQETQYF	TGTGCCAGCAGGCGAGACAGAATTCAAGAGACCCAGTACTTC
.	TRBV5-1	TRBD2	TRBJ2-7	CASSGGLAGAGYEQYF	TGCGCCAGCAGCGGAGGACTAGCGGGGGCTGGGTACGAGCAGTACTTC
.	TRBV19	.	TRBJ1-4	CASIDRTNEKLFF	TGTGCCAGTATCGACAGGACGAATGAAAAACTGTTTTTT
.	TRBV6-1	.	TRBJ2-7	CASILGGAPTYEMFF	TGTGCCAGCATCCTTGGGGGGGCTCCTACCTACGAGATGTTCTTC
.	TRBV10-1	.	TRBJ2-7	CASSESSSYEQYF	TGCGCCAGCAGTGAGTCAAGCTCCTACGAGCAGTACTTC
.	TRBV5-1	.	TRBJ2-2	CASSPGTANTGELFF	TGCGCCAGCAGCCCCGGGACTGCTAACACCGGGGAGCTGTTTTTT
once	TRBV7-2	TRBD1	TRBJ2-7	CASSLGGTGAPYEQYF	TGTGCCAGCAGCTTAGGTGGGACAGGGGCGCCCTACGAGCAGTACTTC
few	TRBV27	.	TRBJ2-7	CASRKGSYEQYF	TGTGCCAGTCGGAAGGGCTCCTACGAGCAGTACTTC
.	TRBV10-1	.	TRBJ2-5	CASSRDQETQYF	TGCGCCAGCAGCCGGGACCAAGAGACCCAGTACTTC
.	TRBV25-1	.	TRBJ1-1	CASSPHTGENTEAFF	TGTGCCAGCAGTCCCCACACGGGGGAGAACACTGAAGCTTTCTTT
.	TRBV5-3	TRBD2	TRBJ2-2	CARSLRTSGANTGELFF	TGTGCCAGAAGCCTGCGGACTAGCGGGGCAAACACCGGGGAGCTGTTTTTT
.	TRBV6-6	TRBD1	TRBJ1-5	CASSYGQGGGQPQHF	TGTGCCAGCAGTTACGGACAGGGTGGGGGTCAGCCCCAGCATTTT
.	TRBV6-5	.	TRBJ2-7	CASRARQVVPYEQYF	TGTGCCAGCAGGGCCAGACAGGTTGTCCCCTACGAGCAGTACTTC
.	TRBV5-6	.	TRBJ1-5	CASSFRQAPGQPQHF	TGTGCCAGCAGCTTTCGACAGGCCCCGGGTCAGCCCCAGCATTTT
.	TRBV28	.	TRBJ1-6	CASSLYGSPLHF	TGTGCCAGCAGTTTATACGGGTCACCCCTCCACTTT
.	TRBV15	TRBD2	TRBJ2-7	CATSWDPTSTYEQYF	TGTGCCACCAGCTGGGACCCGACTAGCACCTACGAGCAGTACTTC